The 3 T cell receptor beta chains in this list originate from one sample, sequenced in a study of blood T cells in healthy people across ages (dated by TCRdb to about 2015). Libraries were made using 5' RACE. Data came from an Illumina HiSeq 2500. A second roughly 7 to 12 cycle PCR used a sample-barcoded 5' primer and a J-beta primer mix. The raw public data were reprocessed by TCRdb itself: fastp quality trimming at Q25, MiXCR clonotype calling, in-frame beta chains only. Each CDR3 protein appears once, grouped with its most common genes and DNA. Recorded for this sample are roughly 1,500,000 distinct CDR3 sequences; 42% of them occurred a single time. The top ten clonotypes cover 7% to 9% of the sample. Sequencing input: blood. The receptors stem from a woman younger than 30 in good health.

V gene TRBV7-2 combines with J gene TRBJ2-7, with TRBD2 matching 7 bases. The tail of the sequence fits TRBJ2-5 better, so the J call may be wrong. The CDR3 runs to 14 residues. Germline V gene sequence: CDR1 SGHTA, CDR2 FQGNSA. CDR3 DNA: TGTGCCAGCAGCTTAGGAGCGGGAAGCAAGACCCAGTACTTC. It encodes CASSLGAGSKTQYF.

This clonotype was observed a handful of times. V gene TRBV4-1 combines with J gene TRBJ2-7; D possibly uses TRBD1 or TRBD2 (5 bases each). The CDR3 spans 18 residues. V was cut by 1 base and J by 0 bases, with 19 bases left in between. Germline values: CDR1 MGHRA, CDR2 YSYEKL. The DNA for the CDR3 is TGCGCCAGCAGCCAAGGATCCCTCAGAGGGGACGGCTCCTACGAGCAGTACTTC. This translates into CASSQGSLRGDGSYEQYF.

The V call is TRBV3-1, the J call TRBJ2-5, with unresolved D. This CDR3 is built from 14 residues. Trimming pared 1 base from V and 13 bases from J, leaving 19 bases between. The germline V gene encodes CDR1 LGHDT and CDR2 YNNKEL (reference sequence). The CDR3 loop is CASSQGISSLVPYF. Here the CDR3 DNA reads TGTGCCAGCAGCCAAGGGATAAGTAGCCTCGTTCCGTACTTC.